This TCR beta chain was identified in a study of T cell responses to AZD1222 COVID-19 vaccine. Trimming removed 2 bases from V and 0 bases from J, with 12 bases in between. Germline values: CDR1 SEHNR, CDR2 FQNEAQ (reference sequence). The CDR3 spans 16 residues. Sequencing used immunoSEQ multiplex PCR; TCRdb keeps in-frame clones, though not all of them. The table lists some 150,000 clones, 92% of them singletons. The TCR sequence derives from an adult who received the AZD1222 COVID-19 vaccine. The chain couples TRBV7-9 to TRBJ2-3; no clear D gene. Sequences were derived from peripheral blood, sampled 28 days after the second AZD1222 dose. This CDR3 is CASSLYFADSTDTQYF. The CDR3, as DNA: TGTGCCAGCAGCTTATATTTTGCAGATAGCACAGATACGCAGTATTTT.